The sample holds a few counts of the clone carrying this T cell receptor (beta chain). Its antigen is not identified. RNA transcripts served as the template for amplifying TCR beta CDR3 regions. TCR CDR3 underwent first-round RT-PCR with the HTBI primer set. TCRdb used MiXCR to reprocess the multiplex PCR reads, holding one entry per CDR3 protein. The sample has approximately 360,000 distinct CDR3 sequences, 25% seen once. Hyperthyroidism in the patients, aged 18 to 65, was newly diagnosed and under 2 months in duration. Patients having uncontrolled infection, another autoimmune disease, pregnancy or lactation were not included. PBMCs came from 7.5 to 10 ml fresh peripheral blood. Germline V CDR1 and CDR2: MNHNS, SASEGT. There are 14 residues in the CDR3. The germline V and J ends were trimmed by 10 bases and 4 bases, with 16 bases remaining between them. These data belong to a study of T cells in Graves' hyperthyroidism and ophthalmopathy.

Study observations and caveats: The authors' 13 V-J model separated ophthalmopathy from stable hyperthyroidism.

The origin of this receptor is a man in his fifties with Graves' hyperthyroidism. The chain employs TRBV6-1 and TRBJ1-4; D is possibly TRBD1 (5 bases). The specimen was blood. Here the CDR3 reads CATAPDRINEKLFF. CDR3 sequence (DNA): TGTGCCACAGCGCCTGACAGAATTAATGAAAAACTGTTTTTT.